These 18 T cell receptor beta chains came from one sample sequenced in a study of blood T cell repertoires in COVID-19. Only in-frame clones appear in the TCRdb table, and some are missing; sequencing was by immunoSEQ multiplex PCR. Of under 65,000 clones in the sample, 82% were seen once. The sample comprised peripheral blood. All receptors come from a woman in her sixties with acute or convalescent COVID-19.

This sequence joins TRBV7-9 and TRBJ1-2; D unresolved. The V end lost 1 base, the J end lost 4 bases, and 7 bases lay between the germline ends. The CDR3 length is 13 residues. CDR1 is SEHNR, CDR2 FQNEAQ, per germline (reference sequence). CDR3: CASSLGASYGYTF. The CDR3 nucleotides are TGTGCCAGCAGCTTAGGGGCAAGCTATGGCTACACCTTC.

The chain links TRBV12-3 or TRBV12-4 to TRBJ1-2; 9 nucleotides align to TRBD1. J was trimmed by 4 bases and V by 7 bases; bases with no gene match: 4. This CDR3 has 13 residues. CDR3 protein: CASTGQGSYGYTF. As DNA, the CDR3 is TGTGCCAGCACCGGACAGGGGAGCTATGGCTACACCTTC.

The CDR3 DNA reads TGTGCCAGCAGCTTAGACGGGTATGGCTACACCTTC. Amino acids: CASSLDGYGYTF. The chain uses TRBV7-9 and TRBJ1-2, with D unresolved. Germline CDR1 and CDR2: SEHNR and FQNEAQ (reference sequence). Trimming removed 1 base from V and 5 bases from J, with 5 bases in between. There are 12 residues in the CDR3. The variable domain in full, with the rest retrieved from reference TRBV7-9 and TRBJ1-2, is DTGVSQNPRHKITKRGQNVTFRCDPISEHNRLYWYRQTLGQGPEFLTYFQNEAQLEKSRLLSDRFSAERPKGSFSTLEIQRTEQGDSAMYLCASSLDGYGYTFGSGTRLTVV.

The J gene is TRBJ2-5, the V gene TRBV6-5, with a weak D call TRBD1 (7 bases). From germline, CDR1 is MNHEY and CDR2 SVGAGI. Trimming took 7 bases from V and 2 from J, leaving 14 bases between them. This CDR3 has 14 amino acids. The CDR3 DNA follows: TGTGCCAGCACCCAGGGGGGACGGCAAGAGACCCAGTACTTC. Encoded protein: CASTQGGRQETQYF.

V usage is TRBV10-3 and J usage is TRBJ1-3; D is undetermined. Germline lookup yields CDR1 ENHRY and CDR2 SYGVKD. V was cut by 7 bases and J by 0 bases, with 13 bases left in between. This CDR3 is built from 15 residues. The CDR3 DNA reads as TGTGCCATCAATCAAGAGGCCTCCTCTGGAAACACCATATATTTT. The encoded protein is CAINQEASSGNTIYF.

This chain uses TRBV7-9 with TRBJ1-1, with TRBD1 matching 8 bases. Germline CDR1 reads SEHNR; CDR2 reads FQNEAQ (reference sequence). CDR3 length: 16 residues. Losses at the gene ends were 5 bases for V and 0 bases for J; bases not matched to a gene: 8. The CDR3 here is CASSVDRGPLNTEAFF. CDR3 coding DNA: TGTGCCAGCAGCGTAGACAGGGGACCGCTGAACACTGAAGCTTTCTTT.

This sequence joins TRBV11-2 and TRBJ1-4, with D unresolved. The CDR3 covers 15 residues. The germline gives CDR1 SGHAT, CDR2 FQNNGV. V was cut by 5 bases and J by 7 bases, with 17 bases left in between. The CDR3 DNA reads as TGTGCCAGCAGCCCTGGGAGGATTGGACCTGAAAAACTGTTTTTT. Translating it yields CASSPGRIGPEKLFF.

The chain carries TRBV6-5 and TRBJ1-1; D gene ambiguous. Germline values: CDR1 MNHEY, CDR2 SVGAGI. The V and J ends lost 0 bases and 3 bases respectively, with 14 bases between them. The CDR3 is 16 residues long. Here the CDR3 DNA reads TGTGCCAGCAGTTACTCGTTCGAGGTAGGAGACACTGAAGCTTTCTTT. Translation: CASSYSFEVGDTEAFF.

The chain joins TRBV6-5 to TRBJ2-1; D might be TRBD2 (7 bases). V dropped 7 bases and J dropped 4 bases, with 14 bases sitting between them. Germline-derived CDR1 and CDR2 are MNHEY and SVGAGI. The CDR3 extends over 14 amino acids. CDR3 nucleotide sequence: TGTGCCAGCATGGGGGGGGGCGGGTACAATGAGCAGTTCTTC. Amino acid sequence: CASMGGGGYNEQFF.

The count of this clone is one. The CDR3 DNA sequence: TGTGCCAGCAGCCCGACAGGGGGCGTAGGCTATGGCTACACCTTC. Amino acid sequence: CASSPTGGVGYGYTF. The genes are TRBV7-2 and TRBJ1-2; 10 positions match TRBD1. The CDR3 has 15 amino acids. Germline-derived CDR1 and CDR2 are SGHTA and FQGNSA. Unmatched junction bases numbered 7, after V lost 5 bases and J lost 4 bases.

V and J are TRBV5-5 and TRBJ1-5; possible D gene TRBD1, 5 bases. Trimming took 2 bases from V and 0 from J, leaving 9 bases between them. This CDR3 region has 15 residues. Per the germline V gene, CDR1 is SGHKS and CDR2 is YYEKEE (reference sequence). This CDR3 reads CASSFSGGSNQPQHF. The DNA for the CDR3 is TGTGCCAGCAGCTTTTCGGGGGGTAGCAATCAGCCCCAGCATTTT. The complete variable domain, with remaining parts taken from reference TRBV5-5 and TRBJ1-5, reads DAGVTQSPTHLIKTRGQQVTLRCSPISGHKSVSWYQQVLGQGPQFIFQYYEKEERGRGNFPDRFSARQFPNYSSELNVNALLLGDSALYLCASSFSGGSNQPQHFGDGTRLSIL.

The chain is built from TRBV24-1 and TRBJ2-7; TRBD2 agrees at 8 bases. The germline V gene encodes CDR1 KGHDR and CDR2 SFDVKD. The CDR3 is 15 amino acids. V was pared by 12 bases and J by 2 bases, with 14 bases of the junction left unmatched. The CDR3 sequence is CASSKARGAPYEQYF. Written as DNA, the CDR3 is TGTGCCTCCTCAAAGGCGCGGGGGGCCCCCTACGAGCAGTACTTC.

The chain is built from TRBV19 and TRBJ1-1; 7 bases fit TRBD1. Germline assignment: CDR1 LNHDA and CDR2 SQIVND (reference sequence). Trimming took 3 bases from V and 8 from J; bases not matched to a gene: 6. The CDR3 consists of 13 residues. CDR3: CASSISEGAEAFF. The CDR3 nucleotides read TGTGCCAGTAGTATTTCGGAGGGGGCGGAAGCTTTCTTT.

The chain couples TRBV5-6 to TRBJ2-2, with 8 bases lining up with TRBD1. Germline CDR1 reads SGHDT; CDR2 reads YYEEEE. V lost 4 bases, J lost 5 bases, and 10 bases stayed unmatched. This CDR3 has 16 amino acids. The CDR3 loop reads CASSVQGVIGTGELFF. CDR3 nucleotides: TGTGCCAGCAGCGTACAGGGGGTCATCGGGACCGGGGAGCTGTTTTTT.

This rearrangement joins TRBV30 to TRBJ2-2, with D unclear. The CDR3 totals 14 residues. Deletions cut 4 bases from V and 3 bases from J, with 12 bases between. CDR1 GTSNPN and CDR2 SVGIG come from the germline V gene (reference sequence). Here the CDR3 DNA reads TGTGCCTGGAAGACTGGCAGCCACACCGGGGAGCTGTTTTTT. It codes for CAWKTGSHTGELFF.

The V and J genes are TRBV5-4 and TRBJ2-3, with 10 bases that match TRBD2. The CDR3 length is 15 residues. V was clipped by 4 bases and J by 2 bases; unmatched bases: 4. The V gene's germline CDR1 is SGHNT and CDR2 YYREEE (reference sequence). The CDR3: CASSPSGGVTDTQYF. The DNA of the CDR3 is TGTGCCAGCAGCCCTAGCGGGGGTGTCACAGATACGCAGTATTTT.

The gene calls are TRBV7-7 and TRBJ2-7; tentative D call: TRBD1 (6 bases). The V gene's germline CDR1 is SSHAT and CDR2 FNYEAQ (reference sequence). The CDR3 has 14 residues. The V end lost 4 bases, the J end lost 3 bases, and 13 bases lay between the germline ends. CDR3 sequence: CASSYPGTYYEQYF. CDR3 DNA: TGTGCCAGCAGCTACCCCGGGACATACTACGAGCAGTACTTC.

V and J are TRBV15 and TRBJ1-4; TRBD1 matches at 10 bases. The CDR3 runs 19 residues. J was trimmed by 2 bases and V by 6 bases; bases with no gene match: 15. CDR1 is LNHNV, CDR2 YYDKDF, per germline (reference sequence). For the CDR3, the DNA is TGTGCCACCAGTACCGGGACAGGGGCAGATATGGGGACTAATGAAAAACTGTTTTTT. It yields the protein CATSTGTGADMGTNEKLFF.